Listed below are T cell receptor beta chains from one sample, sequenced in a study of T-cell reconstitution after alpha-beta-depleted transplantation in children. From the PCR reads, TCRdb called clonotypes with MiXCR, one entry per CDR3 protein. The sample consists of approximately 590,000 distinct CDR3 sequences, 8% to 11% of them appearing once. This specimen consisted of PBMCs from the stem cell graft donor, obtained from the stem cell graft. The receptor source for this set is a human donor who donated a stem cell graft to a child with acute myeloid leukemia. Each CDR3 is given with its conserved first and last residue. Some rows have no size entry. The others give once, few or many, or a class for an expanded clone.

>TRBJ2-1|many|TRBV6-2/TRBV6-3
CASSRTGSYNEQFF
>TRBJ1-2|.|TRBV30
CAGTKPDRDYGYTF
>TRBJ2-4|few|TRBV25-1
CASSESIGGVRAKNIQYF
>TRBJ2-1|.|TRBV5-1
CASSLAFGPTSTGVYNEQFF
>TRBJ2-5|few|TRBV5-1
CASSLRTRGDQETQYF
>TRBJ2-1|few|TRBV29-1
CSVEDRGSALFGEQFF
>TRBJ2-7|.|TRBV12-3/TRBV12-4
CASSSYGLAGSYEQYF
>TRBJ2-7|few|TRBV20-1
CSANSVSTGTNEQYF
>TRBJ1-6|.|TRBV20-1
CSARQQGAGGSPLHF
>TRBJ2-7|.|TRBV7-3
CASSQSPSREQYF
>TRBJ2-2|many|TRBV28
CASSRLTGTENTGELFF
>TRBJ2-7|many|TRBV12-3/TRBV12-4
CASNKPDSSSYEQYF
>TRBJ2-1|many|TRBV29-1
CSVEDGRAYNEQFF
>TRBJ2-1|many|TRBV28
CASSFGLAGEEQFF
>TRBJ2-7|.|TRBV28
CASSLSQGGSEQYF
>TRBJ1-4|many|TRBV20-1
CSAFYEGSNEKLFF